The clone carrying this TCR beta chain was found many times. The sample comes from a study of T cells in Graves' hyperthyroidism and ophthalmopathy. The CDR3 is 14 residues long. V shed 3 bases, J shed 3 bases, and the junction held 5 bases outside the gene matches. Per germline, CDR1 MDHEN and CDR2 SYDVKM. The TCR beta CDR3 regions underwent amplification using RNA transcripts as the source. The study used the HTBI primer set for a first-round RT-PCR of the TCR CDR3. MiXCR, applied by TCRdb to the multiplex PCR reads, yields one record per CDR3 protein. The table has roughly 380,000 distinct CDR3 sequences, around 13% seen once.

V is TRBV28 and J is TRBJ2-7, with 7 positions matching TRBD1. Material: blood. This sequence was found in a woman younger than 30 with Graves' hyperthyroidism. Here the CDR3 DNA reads TGTGCCAGCAGTTTGTCCGGGACAGTCTACGAGCAGTACTTC. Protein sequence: CASSLSGTVYEQYF.